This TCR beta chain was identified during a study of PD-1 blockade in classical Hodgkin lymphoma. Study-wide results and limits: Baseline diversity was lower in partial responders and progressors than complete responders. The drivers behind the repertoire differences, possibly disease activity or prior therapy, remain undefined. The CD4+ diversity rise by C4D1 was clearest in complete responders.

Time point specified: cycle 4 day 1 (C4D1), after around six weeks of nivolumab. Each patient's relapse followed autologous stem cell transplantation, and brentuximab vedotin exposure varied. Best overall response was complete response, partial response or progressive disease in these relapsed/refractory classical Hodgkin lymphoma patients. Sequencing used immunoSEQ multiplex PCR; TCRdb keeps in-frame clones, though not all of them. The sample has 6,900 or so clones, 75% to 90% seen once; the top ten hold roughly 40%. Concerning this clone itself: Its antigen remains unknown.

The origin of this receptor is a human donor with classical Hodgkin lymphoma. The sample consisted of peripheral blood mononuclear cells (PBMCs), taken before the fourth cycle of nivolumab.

The CDR3 DNA reads TGTGCCAGAAGCTTGGTAGAGGGACTAAGGGGGACCGGGACCCAGTACTTC. This encodes CARSLVEGLRGTGTQYF. The rearrangement uses TRBV5-3 and TRBJ2-5; maybe TRBD2 (7 bases). TRBV5-3 is placed among ORFs of uncertain function. Trimming removed 0 bases from V and 7 bases from J, with 22 bases in between. The CDR3 loop spans 17 amino acids.